This T cell receptor beta chain is drawn from a study of blood T cell repertoires in COVID-19. Background on the study: Both acute and convalescent COVID-19 samples were obtained from the United States, Italy and Spain. Sources were T cells, B-cell-depleted T cells, or PBMCs; the material itself was cDNA or gDNA.

The CDR3 covers 14 residues. The junction had 2 bases not matched to a gene; V was cut back by 4 bases and J by 2 bases. Germline V gene data show CDR1 as KGHDR and CDR2 as SFDVKD. How the authors handled the data: Estimates of nucleated cell counts were drawn from the amplification of reference gene primers. Assay used: immunoSEQ multiplex PCR; TCRdb lists only in-frame clones, some missing. V and J calls plus clone size are reproduced from that table; the DNA served to infer D and trimming. Counted here are 300,000 to 400,000 clones, around nine tenths occurring once; the ten biggest clones make up 1%.

The rearrangement joins TRBV24-1 to TRBJ2-7; 9 positions agree with TRBD1. The sequenced sample was peripheral blood. This TCR was recovered from a man over 45 with active or convalescent COVID-19. Here the CDR3 DNA reads TGTGCCACCAGTGAGGGACAGGGTACCTACGAGCAGTACTTC. Translation: CATSEGQGTYEQYF.